This entry concerns a single T cell receptor beta chain. Its matching antigen is unknown. Generated by immunoSEQ multiplex PCR, the TCRdb table keeps only in-frame clones and is missing some. The data contain over 55,000 clones, around 80% of them singletons. The time point here: week 23, last vaccination. It was 300 ug of mutant IDH1 20-mer peptide that made up each vaccine dose, given with topical imiquimod. The data belong to a study of a mutant IDH1 vaccine in newly diagnosed glioma. Study at large: Investigators started vaccination 4-6 weeks after radiotherapy alone, or with temozolomide cycles. Study-wide results and caveats: Pseudoprogression appeared independent of alterations in top peripheral clonotypes.

The CDR3 consists of 11 residues. Trimming left V 7 bases short and J 3 bases short, with 6 bases between. Per the germline V gene, CDR1 is SNHLY and CDR2 is FYNNEI. This clonotype was obtained from a woman aged 40 to 50 with glioma. Some clones in this sample may be carry-over from other donors' samples. The gene calls are TRBV2 and TRBJ2-5; D ambiguous. This sample comprised PBMCs, obtained from a glioma patient whose treatment included an IDH1 peptide vaccine. The CDR3 DNA follows: TGTGCCAGCATGGGGAAAGAGACCCAGTACTTC. Translation gives CASMGKETQYF.